The present T cell receptor (beta chain) was sequenced within a study of blood T cell repertoires in COVID-19 (TCRdb year 2020). In terms of the full investigation: The collaborator samples originated in the United States, Italy and Spain and spanned the acute and convalescent phases of COVID-19. The material from the prospective study consisted of cDNA or gDNA derived from T cells, B-cell-depleted T cells, or PBMCs. Subjects who had been exposed to COVID-19, were actively infected with it, or had recovered from it provided the deeply sampled blood TCRbeta repertoires that made up the dataset. The repertoires were released in a freely available public database meant as a resource for research on the immune response to SARS-CoV-2. The samples were drawn from two sources: the first 160 participants of the ongoing ImmuneRACE study, and 1,000 to 1,500 subjects contributed by 6 global collaborators. Nearly every sample came with metadata listing a de-identified subject ID, COVID-19 status, age in years and sex. Where HLA class I and class II types were available, the types were taken from metadata supplied by the sample provider, not from assay-based typing.

To note about this clone: Its antigen remains unidentified. The input lacks base qualities; no much larger clone sits a single base away.

Whole blood was collected in K2EDTA tubes by collaborating institutions according to the institutions' own protocols. For TCRbeta analysis, collaborator samples were shipped as frozen whole blood, as isolated PBMCs, or as DNA extracted from either sample type. TCRbeta CDR3 regions were amplified from genomic DNA by means of the immunoSEQ Assay, a bias-controlled multiplex PCR. The authors processed their data as follows. Within the assay, amplification of reference gene primers was used to estimate how many nucleated cells each sample contained. To quantify the absolute abundance of each unique TCRbeta CDR3 rearrangement, sequence reads were collapsed and filtered. For each sample, productive Simpson clonality was calculated as the square root of Simpson's diversity index across productive rearrangements. This immuneACCESS table, as held by TCRdb, lists in-frame sequences with V and J called but not all clones. Of the missing ones, under half trace to an unresolved V gene in checked studies; the others have no known cause. That table gives V, J and clone size, and the DNA gave D and trimming. Across this sample there are 100,000 to 150,000 clones, with over 60% seen only once. The ten largest clones add up to under 45% of the sample.

As encoded in the germline V gene, CDR1 is SNHLY while CDR2 is FYNNEI. CDR3 length: 15 amino acids, cysteine to phenylalanine. Left in the record is the CDR3 DNA by itself, 45 bases read in frame from the first base. Trimmed from V: 6 bases; trimmed from J: 10 bases; junction bases lacking a gene match: 11. Points the paper makes about the study in general: The amount of clinical and demographic metadata varied by source and participant and was provided uncurated.

This TCR derives from a middle-aged man with active or convalescent COVID-19. Material: peripheral blood. The sequence joins TRBV2 to TRBJ1-6; 8 central nucleotides agree with TRBD1. In nucleotides, the sequence is TGTGCCAGCAGGGTCTTGGGGCAGGGGGCATCACCCCTCCACTTT. It specifies CASRVLGQGASPLHF.